These T cell receptor beta chains were read from a single sample in a study of blood T cell repertoires in COVID-19. TCRdb's copy holds only in-frame clones and misses some; the assay was immunoSEQ multiplex PCR. The sample holds 50,000 or so clones, roughly nine tenths seen once. The sample comprised peripheral blood. The receptor source for this set is a woman of 80 years or more with acute or convalescent COVID-19. Each CDR3 is given with its conserved first and last residue. Fields, in order: D gene, V gene, CDR3 protein. A D gene is named only where the DNA matches it firmly.

- TRBV5-4 CASSLGGRRAEAFF
TRBD1 TRBV18 CASSLQGFQETQYF
- TRBV9 CASSPPVSNEKLFF
- TRBV27 CASSSPLGTYTDTQYF
- TRBV19 CASSIAFWAASLKSNTEAFF
- TRBV23-1 CASSLNFQRRKPYNEQFF
- TRBV4-1 CASSQVGASYNEQFF
- TRBV7-6 CASSPEADYEQYF
- TRBV10-3 CAIRTAQGTEQYF
- TRBV6-6 CASSYSNGAGGEKLFF
TRBD2 TRBV5-1 CASSGTSGRAHEQYF
- TRBV10-3 CAISGTGSQETQYF
- TRBV6-2/TRBV6-3 CASSYSLANTDTQYF
TRBD1 TRBV6-6 CASSETGAHQPQHF
TRBD1 TRBV6-6 CASKPGTANEKLFF
- TRBV27 CASSSPGLGEKLFF
TRBD1 TRBV7-2 CASSPRTGYSEQFF
- TRBV5-6 CASSFYGGTDTQYF
- TRBV3-1/TRBV3-2 CASSQEGGAGVYEQYF
TRBD1 TRBV29-1 CSVRDSSMNTEAFF
- TRBV7-2 CASSARYSYEQYF
TRBD2 TRBV9 CASSPRTSGSGQYF
TRBD1 TRBV27 CASSPGTGGITGELFF
TRBD1 TRBV2 CASRGTVGADGYTF
TRBD2 TRBV5-1 CASSPGGNTGELFF
- TRBV28 CASRIDRNYGYTF
- TRBV3-1/TRBV3-2 CASSQEPGDTQPQHF
TRBD2 TRBV7-2 CASSLDLAGTYEQYF
TRBD1 TRBV7-9 CASSLAAGQGAEAFF
TRBD1 TRBV2 CASSPQGVGNQPQHF
TRBD2 TRBV6-5 CASSPRGRGEYF
- TRBV3-1/TRBV3-2 CASSQPGGEQYF
- TRBV10-3 CAIRMQGNTDTQYF
TRBD1 TRBV19 CASTDAGTGGRAFF
TRBD1 TRBV12-3/TRBV12-4 CASRLGGHYEQYF
- TRBV6-5 CASSYRGDKNSPLHF
- TRBV7-2 CASSLAQTNTEAFF
TRBD2 TRBV19 CASGGTSGPYEQYF
- TRBV30 CAWSLLAGPPEGEQYF
TRBD1 TRBV2 CASGQGSSYEQYF
TRBD1 TRBV2 CASSERDRLYNSPLHF
TRBD1 TRBV3-1/TRBV3-2 CASSQEDRVTEAFF
TRBD2 TRBV6-5 CASSYQRGYTDTQYF
TRBD1 TRBV11-2 CASSLGGTGSDSSNQPQHF
TRBD1 TRBV30 CAWSVPQGDGEKLFF
- TRBV5-6 CASSPGAYGYTF
- TRBV18 CASSGNHGNYEQYF
TRBD1 TRBV27 CASNVPGQGSPLHF
TRBD2 TRBV5-1 CASSLGASGLDEQFF
- TRBV6-5 CASRAGRGNTEAFF
TRBD2 TRBV19 CASRTSGEETQYF
TRBD1 TRBV19 CASSGTGRTEAFF
- TRBV6-6 CASSYSGEKGDTQYF